This T cell receptor (beta chain) was obtained from a study of spatial heterogeneity in lung cancer. Study results and caveats: Counts of expanded intratumoral alpha and beta TCRs tracked tumor mutation counts. Tumor T cell coverage was estimated at 6.5% to 7% for alpha and roughly 13% for beta chains.

Relative to its sample, this clonotype is medium-sized. Its antigen is undetermined. This beta chain is an off-target read within a library intended for alpha chains, so its frequency means little. The study tagged each TCR cDNA molecule with a unique molecular identifier. MiXCR, applied by TCRdb to the 5' RACE reads, yields one record per CDR3 protein. Of under 2,500 distinct CDR3 sequences listed, 22% are singletons. Germline assignment: CDR1 PRHDT and CDR2 FYEKMQ (reference sequence). V lost 5 bases, J lost 6 bases, and 4 bases stayed unmatched. This CDR3 region has 14 residues. Time point described: sample taken at primary tumor resection. The donor population consisted of approximately 79 patients with untreated, early-stage non-small cell lung cancer. The sequenced material consisted of unsorted whole RNA from tumor, nontumor lung or frozen PBMC.

The clonotype was recovered from a male donor with early-stage non-small cell lung cancer. Sample: lung tumor tissue, taken at surgery. The V call is TRBV13, the J call TRBJ2-2; TRBD2 aligns across 9 bases. The CDR3 DNA reads as TGTGCCAGCAGCCCCCGACTAGCGGCCGGGGAGCTGTTTTTT. Its protein product is CASSPRLAAGELFF.